These T cell receptor beta chains were read from a single sample in a study of Graves' ophthalmopathy and Graves' hyperthyroidism. MiXCR, applied by TCRdb to the multiplex PCR reads, yields one record per CDR3 protein. This table holds roughly 300,000 distinct CDR3 sequences, 15% to 20% found once. The sequenced material came from peripheral blood. These receptors were obtained from an adult man with Graves' ophthalmopathy. Both conserved end residues are part of each CDR3. The order of the fields is D gene, clone size, V gene, J gene, CDR3 DNA, CDR3 protein. The D gene is left open where the match is weak. Clone size is stated in some rows and not others, as once, few, many or a class when expanded.

>.|many|TRBV6-5|TRBJ1-2
TGTGCCAGCAGTTACGGGGTCCCCACAGAGTCCTATGGCTACACCTTC
CASSYGVPTESYGYTF
>TRBD2|many|TRBV6-1|TRBJ2-2
TGTGCCAGCAGTGTTAGCGGGAGGACCGGGGAGCTGTTTTTT
CASSVSGRTGELFF
>TRBD2|many|TRBV7-9|TRBJ2-2
TGTGCCAGCAGCCCGGGACTAGTCACCGGGGAGCTGTTTTTT
CASSPGLVTGELFF
>TRBD2|.|TRBV6-2/TRBV6-3|TRBJ2-5
TGTGCCAGCAGCCCCCGCGCGGGAGTCATAGAGACCCAGTACTTC
CASSPRAGVIETQYF
>TRBD1|many|TRBV29-1|TRBJ2-7
TGCAGCGTTACAGGGGAGATATCCTACGAGCAGTACTTC
CSVTGEISYEQYF
>.|many|TRBV28|TRBJ2-7
TGTGCCAGCAGTTTATATGCGGGTTCCTACGAGCAGTACTTC
CASSLYAGSYEQYF
>.|.|TRBV12-5|TRBJ1-5
TGTGCTAGTGGTTGGCAGGGCCCGAATCAGCCCCAGCATTTT
CASGWQGPNQPQHF
>.|many|TRBV6-2/TRBV6-3|TRBJ2-5
TGTGCCAGCACCTCCCCCCTACAAGAGACCCAGTACTTC
CASTSPLQETQYF
>.|many|TRBV29-1|TRBJ1-5
TGCAGCGTTGAAACGGGAAGCGGCAATCAGCCCCAGCATTTT
CSVETGSGNQPQHF
>.|few|TRBV20-1|TRBJ2-7
TGCAGTGCTAGTAAGGGTAGCTCCTACGAGCAGTACTTC
CSASKGSSYEQYF
>.|.|TRBV6-2/TRBV6-3|TRBJ1-1
TGTGCCAGCAGTTTGAGCCAAAAGATGAACACTGAAGCTTTCTTT
CASSLSQKMNTEAFF
>.|few|TRBV19|TRBJ2-5
TGTGCCAGTAGTAGGCGGGAATCCCAAGAGACCCAGTACTTC
CASSRRESQETQYF
>.|many|TRBV3-1|TRBJ2-2
TGTGCCAGCAGCCAAGGGGAGAGTCGAGGGCTGTTTTTT
CASSQGESRGLFF
>TRBD2|many|TRBV18|TRBJ2-5
TGTGCCAGCTCACCCCGGGCGGACGGGACTAGCCAAAGGGAGACCCAGTACTTC
CASSPRADGTSQRETQYF
>TRBD2|many|TRBV10-3|TRBJ2-5
TGTGCCATCAGTGAGTCTCAACTAGCGGGGGACGAGACCCAGTACTTC
CAISESQLAGDETQYF
>.|many|TRBV7-3|TRBJ2-5
TGTGCCAGCAGCTTGGGTATCGGGTCCCAAGAGACCCAGTACTTC
CASSLGIGSQETQYF
>.|many|TRBV12-3/TRBV12-4|TRBJ1-1
TGTGCCAGCAGTTTATTCCAGGGAACTGAAGCTTTCTTT
CASSLFQGTEAFF
>TRBD1|.|TRBV6-1|TRBJ2-5
TGTGCCAGCAGTAATCCGGGACAGGGGCACCAAGAGACCCAGTACTTC
CASSNPGQGHQETQYF
>.|many|TRBV6-5|TRBJ1-5
TGTGCCAGCAGTTACTCGACTCAGGCTAGCAATCAGCCCCAGCATTTT
CASSYSTQASNQPQHF
>.|.|TRBV6-5|TRBJ2-7
TGTGCCAGCAGCCCGGAGAGCTCCTACGAGCAGTACTTC
CASSPESSYEQYF